These 18 T cell receptor beta chains came from one sample sequenced in a study of blood T cell repertoires in COVID-19. Libraries were prepared by immunoSEQ multiplex PCR; TCRdb keeps only in-frame clonotypes and omits some of them. The table has 15,000 to 20,000 clones, under 90% seen once; the top ten hold roughly 5.1%. Sequenced input: peripheral blood. Receptor source: a human donor in a cohort sampled during active COVID-19.

This chain uses TRBV5-1 with TRBJ2-5; D is possibly TRBD2 (6 bases). The CDR3 is made up of 13 amino acids. The V end lost 4 bases, the J end lost 5 bases, and 12 bases lay between the germline ends. Germline CDR1 SGHRS, CDR2 YFSETQ. The CDR3 DNA sequence: TGCGCCAGCAGCAACCAGGAGGGGGAGACCCAGTACTTC. This encodes CASSNQEGETQYF.

As to this clone: Different DNA sequences within this sample yield the same CDR3. J is TRBJ2-3 and V is TRBV11-2; D unresolved. This CDR3 is built from 12 residues. Germline loops: CDR1 SGHAT, CDR2 FQNNGV. V lost 5 bases, J lost 5 bases, and 8 bases lay in between. DNA of the CDR3: TGTGCCAGCAGCCCCTCGCGAGATACGCAGTATTTT. Encoded protein: CASSPSRDTQYF. The whole variable domain, filled in from reference TRBV11-2 and TRBJ2-3, reads EAGVAQSPRYKIIEKRQSVAFWCNPISGHATLYWYQQILGQGPKLLIQFQNNGVVDDSQLPKDRFSAERLKGVDSTLKIQPAKLEDSAVYLCASSPSRDTQYFGPGTRLTVL.

The J gene is TRBJ1-1, the V gene TRBV28; D not certain. Germline V gives CDR1 MDHEN, CDR2 SYDVKM. There are 11 residues in the CDR3. V was pared by 6 bases and J by 7 bases, with 9 bases between. CDR3 protein: CASSYRFEAFF. CDR3 sequence (DNA): TGTGCCAGCAGCTACCGATTTGAAGCTTTCTTT.

The J gene is TRBJ2-7, the V gene TRBV5-1; TRBD2 aligns across 7 bases. The V segment lost 0 bases and the J segment 5 bases; nucleotides outside the gene matches: 11. The CDR3 has 16 residues. Germline V gene sequence: CDR1 SGHRS, CDR2 YFSETQ. CDR3 region: CASSLGLAGVFNEQYF. The CDR3 region has the DNA TGCGCCAGCAGCTTGGGGTTGGCGGGAGTTTTCAACGAGCAGTACTTC. The variable domain in full, completed from reference TRBV5-1 and TRBJ2-7, reads KAGVTQTPRYLIKTRGQQVTLSCSPISGHRSVSWYQQTPGQGLQFLFEYFSETQRNKGNFPGRFSGRQFSNSRSEMNVSTLELGDSALYLCASSLGLAGVFNEQYFGPGTRLTVT.

This clone occurred a few times. V gene TRBV10-3 combines with J gene TRBJ2-2; 10 nucleotides line up with TRBD1. With 6 bases clipped from V and 7 bases from J, the junction kept 5 bases outside the gene matches. The CDR3 runs 14 residues. Germline CDR1 and CDR2: ENHRY and SYGVKD. The CDR3 DNA reads as TGTGCCATCAGACCGGGACAGGGGAGCGGGGAGCTGTTTTTT. Amino acids: CAIRPGQGSGELFF.

This clone turned up a few times. The CDR3 bases are TGTGCCAGTAGTATTGCGGGGACGAACACTGAAGCTTTCTTT. Translation: CASSIAGTNTEAFF. V gene TRBV19 combines with J gene TRBJ1-1; D perhaps matches TRBD1 (5 bases). Germline CDR1 is LNHDA and CDR2 is SQIVND (reference sequence). Trimming left V 3 bases short and J 1 base short, with 9 bases between. CDR3 size: 14 residues.

The CDR3 nucleotides read TGTGCCAGCAGTCGACTAACGGGCAGGCAAACTGAAGCTTTCTTT. It codes for CASSRLTGRQTEAFF. The chain links TRBV6-5 to TRBJ1-1; unclear D gene. With 5 bases removed from V and 5 bases from J, the gap between germline ends came to 18 bases. Germline V gene lookup returns CDR1 MNHEY and CDR2 SVGAGI. This CDR3 comprises 15 residues.

The rearrangement uses TRBV5-4 and TRBJ1-1; 8 positions agree with TRBD1. J gave up 1 base and V 2 bases, and 4 bases lay outside the gene matches. The CDR3 loop spans 15 amino acids. CDR1 SGHNT and CDR2 YYREEE come from the germline V gene (reference sequence). CDR3 sequence (DNA): TGTGCCAGCAGCTTCGACAGGGGCAGGAACACTGAAGCTTTCTTT. This gives the protein CASSFDRGRNTEAFF.

This clone was seen only a few times. The chain combines TRBV19 with TRBJ2-7, with 8 bases identical to TRBD1. The germline V gene encodes CDR1 LNHDA and CDR2 SQIVND (reference sequence). The CDR3 extends over 15 amino acids. V lost 3 bases, J lost 3 bases, and 7 bases stayed unmatched. The CDR3 region is CASSIGQGIVYEQYF. The CDR3 DNA is TGTGCCAGTAGTATCGGACAGGGAATAGTCTACGAGCAGTACTTC.

The chain is built from TRBV5-1 and TRBJ1-1, with a tentative D call TRBD1 (5 bases). Trimming pared 1 base from V and 3 bases from J, leaving 10 bases between. Germline CDR1 reads SGHRS; CDR2 reads YFSETQ. CDR3 length: 14 amino acids. CDR3 in amino acids: CASSLRRADTEAFF. As DNA, the CDR3 is TGCGCCAGCAGCTTGCGCAGGGCCGACACTGAAGCTTTCTTT.

The chain combines TRBV29-1 with TRBJ2-1; TRBD2 is a possible D gene (6 bases). Germline values: CDR1 SQVTM, CDR2 ANQGSEA. Trimming pared 4 bases from V and 1 base from J, leaving 14 bases between. The CDR3 has 15 amino acids. This CDR3 reads CSVGPTGESYNEQFF. As DNA, the CDR3 is TGCAGCGTTGGCCCCACGGGAGAGTCCTACAATGAGCAGTTCTTC.

The chain has TRBV5-1 and TRBJ2-3; D is perhaps TRBD2 (5 bases). The V gene lost 6 bases and the J gene lost 0 bases, with 11 bases spanning the gap. The CDR3 contains 14 residues. Germline V gene sequence: CDR1 SGHRS, CDR2 YFSETQ. This chain's CDR3 is CASIRGGSTDTQYF. CDR3 coding DNA: TGCGCCAGCATTCGTGGCGGGAGCACAGATACGCAGTATTTT.

The chain links TRBV3-1 (or the pseudogene TRBV3-2) to TRBJ2-5, with 8 positions matching TRBD2. Germline CDR1 and CDR2: LGHDT and YNNKEL (reference sequence). J was trimmed by 2 bases and V by 4 bases; bases with no gene match: 3. The CDR3 totals 14 residues. DNA of the CDR3: TGTGCCAGCAGCCCGGTAGCGGGGCAAGAGACCCAGTACTTC. Protein: CASSPVAGQETQYF.

This chain links TRBV5-4 with TRBJ2-5, with 10 bases fitting TRBD1. Germline CDR1 is SGHNT and CDR2 is YYREEE (reference sequence). V trimming: 4 bases; J trimming: 3 bases; junction bases outside the gene matches: 6. This CDR3 comprises 15 residues. The CDR3 DNA follows: TGTGCCAGCAGCGTCCGGGACAGGGGTAAAGAGACCCAGTACTTC. Translation gives CASSVRDRGKETQYF.

V and J are TRBV28 and TRBJ2-7; TRBD1 aligns across 9 bases. This CDR3 region has 15 residues. Germline values: CDR1 MDHEN, CDR2 SYDVKM. The V gene end was trimmed by 0 bases and the J gene end by 0 bases; junction bases not matched to a gene: 0. The CDR3 nucleotides are TGTGCCAGCAGTTTATGGGGACAGGGCTCCTACGAGCAGTACTTC. Translating gives CASSLWGQGSYEQYF.

The rearrangement joins TRBV5-6 to TRBJ2-3; the match to TRBD1 covers 11 bases. With 0 bases clipped from V and 4 bases from J, the junction kept 1 base outside the gene matches. Germline loops: CDR1 SGHDT, CDR2 YYEEEE. The CDR3 is 15 residues long. CDR3 sequence: CASSLAGQGADTQYF. The CDR3 nucleotides read TGTGCCAGCAGCTTGGCGGGACAGGGGGCAGATACGCAGTATTTT.

The chain joins TRBV9 to TRBJ2-1; weak D call: TRBD1 (6 bases). The germline CDR1 and CDR2 sequences are SGDLS and YYNGEE. The CDR3 consists of 15 residues. Between the trimmed V and J ends, which lost 0 bases and 3 bases, there was a span of 10 bases. The CDR3 sequence: CASSVAQGYYNEQFF. The CDR3 nucleotides are TGTGCCAGCAGCGTAGCTCAGGGGTACTACAATGAGCAGTTCTTC. Full variable domain (rest looked up from reference TRBV9 and TRBJ2-1): DSGVTQTPKHLITATGQRVTLRCSPRSGDLSVYWYQQSLDQGLQFLIQYYNGEERAKGNILERFSAQQFPDLHSELNLSSLELGDSALYFCASSVAQGYYNEQFFGPGTRLTVL.

V and J are TRBV5-1 and TRBJ2-7; 13 nucleotides line up with TRBD2. Germline CDR1 reads SGHRS; CDR2 reads YFSETQ. The CDR3 is 18 residues long. V was pared by 0 bases and J by 0 bases, with 6 bases of the junction left unmatched. As DNA, the CDR3 is TGCGCCAGCAGCTTGGGGACTAGCGGGAGTATCGACTCCTACGAGCAGTACTTC. Translating it yields CASSLGTSGSIDSYEQYF.